A selection of T cell receptor beta chains follows, all from one sample in a study of T cell responses to AZD1222 COVID-19 vaccine. Libraries were prepared by immunoSEQ multiplex PCR; TCRdb keeps only in-frame clonotypes and omits some of them. The repertoire holds 120,000 to 150,000 clones, approximately 94% seen once, with roughly 2% in the top ten. This specimen consisted of peripheral blood, obtained on day 0 of AZD1222 vaccination. The receptors originated from an adult in good health. Both conserved end residues are part of each CDR3. Each record gives: V gene, D gene, J gene, clone size, CDR3 protein, CDR3 DNA. The D gene is left open where the match is weak. Clone sizes are given selectively: once, few, many, or a class where the clone is expanded.

TRBV15	NA	TRBJ2-7	NA	CATSRGMRSSYEQYF	TGTGCCACCAGCAGAGGGATGAGGAGCTCCTACGAGCAGTACTTC
TRBV2	NA	TRBJ1-5	NA	CASSDRGGQPQHF	TGTGCCAGCAGTGACAGGGGTGGTCAGCCCCAGCATTTT
TRBV5-1	NA	TRBJ1-2	once	CASSFDGLTNGYTF	TGCGCCAGCAGCTTCGACGGACTTACCAATGGCTACACCTTC
TRBV5-1	TRBD2	TRBJ2-1	NA	CASSLVFNALAGDSYNEQFF	TGCGCCAGCAGCTTGGTGTTCAACGCCCTAGCGGGGGATTCCTACAATGAGCAGTTCTTC
TRBV7-2	TRBD1	TRBJ1-1	NA	CASSLSRGLTEAFF	TGTGCCAGCAGCTTATCTAGGGGGCTTACTGAAGCTTTCTTT
TRBV6-6	TRBD1	TRBJ2-1	NA	CASRDRTLDEQFF	TGTGCCAGCAGGGACAGGACGCTCGATGAGCAGTTCTTC
TRBV6-2/TRBV6-3	NA	TRBJ1-1	NA	CASSPRGALDTEAFF	TGTGCCAGCAGTCCCCGGGGGGCTTTGGACACTGAAGCTTTCTTT
TRBV11-2	NA	TRBJ1-6	NA	CASSSRRRGWSSPLHF	TGTGCCAGCAGTTCCAGACGGCGGGGTTGGAGTTCACCCCTCCACTTT
TRBV7-9	TRBD1	TRBJ1-2	NA	CASSFMPGQGRNYGYTF	TGTGCCAGCAGCTTTATGCCGGGACAGGGCAGGAACTATGGCTACACCTTC
TRBV12-2	NA	TRBJ2-2	NA	CASRLESSGGEDTGELFF	TGTGCAAGTCGCTTAGAATCGTCCGGGGGCGAGGACACCGGGGAGCTGTTTTTT
TRBV27	TRBD1	TRBJ1-6	NA	CASSLYRGGSPLHF	TGTGCCAGCAGTTTATACAGGGGTGGATCACCCCTCCACTTT
TRBV4-2	TRBD1	TRBJ2-1	NA	CASSHPPGQGINEQFF	TGTGCCAGCAGCCATCCTCCGGGACAGGGGATCAATGAGCAGTTCTTC
TRBV6-1	NA	TRBJ1-5	NA	CASSERQPQHF	TGTGCCAGCAGTGAACGTCAGCCCCAGCATTTT
TRBV30	TRBD1	TRBJ1-4	NA	CAWSVGQGNEKLFF	TGTGCCTGGAGTGTAGGACAGGGGAATGAAAAACTGTTTTTT
TRBV29-1	TRBD1	TRBJ1-2	NA	CSVVWQGGGYTF	TGCAGCGTTGTATGGCAGGGGGGAGGCTACACCTTC
TRBV7-2	TRBD1	TRBJ1-6	NA	CASKPGQGAGNSPLHF	TGTGCCAGCAAGCCGGGACAGGGGGCAGGTAATTCACCCCTCCACTTT
TRBV29-1	NA	TRBJ1-2	NA	CSVVEGVGYTF	TGCAGCGTTGTGGAAGGGGTTGGCTACACCTTC
TRBV7-3	NA	TRBJ2-5	NA	CASSPDSQETQYF	TGTGCCAGCAGCCCCGACAGCCAAGAGACCCAGTACTTC
TRBV5-6	NA	TRBJ1-6	NA	CASSLEPGSGSPLHF	TGTGCCAGCAGCTTGGAGCCAGGGAGCGGTTCACCCCTCCACTTT